The present entry profiles one T cell receptor (beta chain) with its context. The study ran its PCR with 60 Vbeta and 13 Jbeta primers. How the authors handled the data: The count from a later analysis was tens of millions of unique TCR beta chains, some 10 million of them shared. Clones were sequenced by immunoSEQ multiplex PCR, and TCRdb holds only the in-frame ones, with some missing. Clone size and V and J calls were adopted from that table, with D and trimming inferred from the DNA. The sample lists 100,000 to 150,000 clones; 75% to 90% were seen once. This sample was included in a study of cytomegalovirus exposure and HLA in healthy donors. Healthy people donating bone marrow made up the donors. The J segment lost 1 base and the V segment lost 0 bases, leaving 4 bases of the junction unmatched. CDR3 size: 16 residues. Looked up from germline, CDR1 is SGHTA and CDR2 is FQGNSA.

The material sequenced was PBMCs. V usage is TRBV7-2 and J usage is TRBJ2-7; 9 bases map to TRBD2. This clonotype was obtained from a man aged 25 to 40 in good health and CMV-seronegative. The CDR3 bases are TGTGCCAGCAGCTTAGCCCCTGCGGGGGGGTCCTACGAGCAGTACTTC. As protein: CASSLAPAGGSYEQYF.